This T cell receptor beta chain was obtained from a study of cytomegalovirus exposure and HLA in healthy donors. Findings of the study overall: Differences between HLA loci emerged in a later analysis of TCR association rates, with DRB1 most and HLA-C fewest. Reports indicate that TCR beta sequences accurately predicted the HLA-A and HLA-B alleles of most subjects. Overall, roughly 150 TCR beta chains were annotated as cytomegalovirus-associated.

The study ran its PCR with 60 Vbeta and 13 Jbeta primers. Data came from immunoSEQ multiplex PCR; TCRdb stores just in-frame clones and leaves some out. The repertoire holds roughly 160,000 clones, with 77% as singletons. Note on this clone: What it binds is unknown.

Per the germline V gene, CDR1 is MGHDK and CDR2 is SYGVNS. With 2 bases removed from V and 10 bases from J, the gap between germline ends came to 11 bases. The CDR3 covers 12 residues. The rearrangement links TRBV25-1 to TRBJ1-2; perhaps TRBD1 as D (6 bases). This TCR was sampled from a woman in her thirties in good health and CMV-seronegative. The sequenced material came from PBMCs. For the CDR3, the DNA is TGTGCCAGCAGTGAAACAGGGAGAGACTACACCTTC. Translation gives CASSETGRDYTF.